The clone carrying this T cell receptor beta chain was detected only a few times. Its specificity is not known. The data belong to a study of cytomegalovirus exposure and HLA in healthy donors. Study observations and caveats: Follow-up analysis later connected one missense variant in DCLRE1C with trimming of TCR beta V- and J-genes. A later analysis showed HLA-associated TCR beta chains outstripping equally common others in clonal expansion.

The CDR3 covers 15 residues. Losses at the gene ends were 1 base for V and 4 bases for J; bases not matched to a gene: 8. Per germline, CDR1 SGHRS and CDR2 YFSETQ. PCR employed 60 Vbeta and 13 Jbeta primers. As handled by the study authors: Approximately 11 million shared chains were among some 80 million unique TCR beta chains counted in a later analysis. Sequencing used immunoSEQ multiplex PCR; TCRdb keeps in-frame clones, though not all of them. The V and J calls and clone size are taken from that table; D and trimming were inferred from the DNA. The table records some 170,000 clones, about 10% of them present only once.

The chain uses TRBV5-1 and TRBJ2-7; 7 bases fit TRBD1. The sample consisted of PBMCs. The sequence was collected from a woman in her twenties or thirties in good health and CMV-seropositive. The CDR3 region has the DNA TGCGCCAGCAGCTTGCACGACAGGGCAAGGTACGAGCAGTACTTC. This sequence encodes CASSLHDRARYEQYF.